The entry below describes one TCR beta chain. These data are taken from a study of control samples from healthy donors and cancer patients. Germline V gene data show CDR1 as KGHDR and CDR2 as SFDVKD. V shed 9 bases and J 6 bases; nucleotides not matched to a gene: 4. The CDR3 spans 12 residues. Some clones are missing from TCRdb's copy, which holds only in-frame ones; the method was immunoSEQ multiplex PCR. The sample lists over 120,000 clones, more than 85% occurring once. This receptor was identified in a man younger than 40 in good health. The chain links TRBV24-1 to TRBJ2-7; 10 bases align to TRBD1. Sample: blood. The CDR3 DNA sequence: TGTGCCACCTCCGGACAGGGGGTCGAGCAGTACTTC. Translating it yields CATSGQGVEQYF.